This T cell receptor beta chain was documented in a study of early T cells in non-severe SARS-CoV-2 infection. Study background: Whole-blood bulk RNA, unsorted, was sequenced, and chains were unpaired.

Individually, cDNA molecules had unique molecular identifiers attached to them. TCRdb independently ran MiXCR on the 5' RACE reads; one entry per CDR3 protein. The table includes around 29,000 distinct CDR3 sequences, around 5% detected once. There are many counts of this clonotype. The CDR3 length is 17 residues. Per germline, CDR1 MDHEN and CDR2 SYDVKM. Trimming took off 4 bases at V and 2 bases at J, with 18 bases between the two ends. This chain links TRBV28 with TRBJ2-1; TRBD2 might be the D (5 bases). This receptor was taken from an adult who was a healthcare worker with PCR-confirmed SARS-CoV-2 infection or an uninfected control (not recorded which). The sequenced sample consisted of whole blood. The CDR3 spells CASSSPGSGRTYNEQFF. The CDR3 DNA reads TGTGCCAGCAGTTCCCCGGGGAGCGGCCGTACCTACAATGAGCAGTTCTTC.